This T cell receptor beta chain was profiled in a study of molecular identifiers for immune sequencing clone quantification. Previously described methods and listed TCR primers produced bulk TCR libraries. TCRdb independently ran MiXCR on the PCR reads; one entry per CDR3 protein. The data show approximately 670,000 distinct CDR3 sequences, approximately 20% seen once. Sequences were obtained from naive CD8+ T cells from blood, with Jurkat cell RNA spiked in. Sample subset: FACS-sorted CD8+CD4-CCR7+CD45RA+ naive T cells. The TCR sequence derives from a human donor in good health. Some libraries in this study had Jurkat cell RNA spiked in.

CDR3 DNA sequence: TGTGCCAGCAGCTCCCGGGACAGGGTCGGGCCCCAGCATTTT. Amino acids: CASSSRDRVGPQHF. This sequence joins TRBV7-9 and TRBJ1-5; 9 positions agree with TRBD1. Germline V gene data show CDR1 as SEHNR and CDR2 as FQNEAQ (reference sequence). The J segment lost 9 bases and the V segment lost 4 bases, leaving 7 bases of the junction unmatched. The CDR3 runs 14 residues. Full variable domain (rest looked up from reference TRBV7-9 and TRBJ1-5): DTGVSQNPRHKITKRGQNVTFRCDPISEHNRLYWYRQTLGQGPEFLTYFQNEAQLEKSRLLSDRFSAERPKGSFSTLEIQRTEQGDSAMYLCASSSRDRVGPQHFGDGTRLSIL.